Detailed here is one T cell receptor beta chain. Antigen specificity is unknown. These data come from a study of PD-L1 blockade in urothelial cancer. Study overall: Blood samples contained a median about 150,000 T cells.

Time point reported: pretreatment peripheral blood. The study collected 1 to 8 samples per patient, pretreatment and on-treatment. This table comes from immunoSEQ multiplex PCR, and its TCRdb copy is limited to in-frame clones, with some not included. The sample has approximately 94,000 clones, roughly 84% seen once; the top ten hold 2% to 2.5%. J gave up 4 bases and V 7 bases, and 9 bases lay outside the gene matches. CDR3 length: 15 amino acids. CDR1 and CDR2 (germline): SGHVS, FQNEAQ. Notes on the study in general: Lower pretreatment blood TCR clonality, under the median, predicted better survival, researchers reported. When measured at 3 weeks, tumor-associated blood clones expanded more in durable-benefit patients.

This specimen consisted of PBMCs, obtained around atezolizumab (anti-PD-L1) treatment. The chain has TRBV7-8 and TRBJ2-2; 7 nucleotides align to TRBD1. The source of this sequence is a man aged 55-75 years with urothelial cancer. The CDR3, as DNA: TGTGCCAGCACCCCCGACAGGGTGGGCACCGGGGAGCTGTTTTTT. It is translated as CASTPDRVGTGELFF.